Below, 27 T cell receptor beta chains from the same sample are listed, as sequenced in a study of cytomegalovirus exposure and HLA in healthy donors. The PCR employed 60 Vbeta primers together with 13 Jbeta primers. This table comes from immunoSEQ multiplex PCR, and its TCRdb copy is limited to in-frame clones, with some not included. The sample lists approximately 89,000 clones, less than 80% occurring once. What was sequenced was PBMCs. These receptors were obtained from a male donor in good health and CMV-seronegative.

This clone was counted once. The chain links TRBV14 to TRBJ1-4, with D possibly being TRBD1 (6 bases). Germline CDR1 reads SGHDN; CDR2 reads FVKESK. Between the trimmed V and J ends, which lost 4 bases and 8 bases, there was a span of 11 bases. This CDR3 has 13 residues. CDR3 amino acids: CASSRGGGEKLFF. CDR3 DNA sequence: TGTGCCAGCAGCCGAGGGGGGGGAGAAAAACTGTTTTTT.

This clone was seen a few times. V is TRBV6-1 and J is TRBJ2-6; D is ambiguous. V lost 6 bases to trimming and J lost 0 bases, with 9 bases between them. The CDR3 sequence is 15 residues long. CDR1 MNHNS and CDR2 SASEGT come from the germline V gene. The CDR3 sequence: CASRIPNSGANVLTF. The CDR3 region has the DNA TGTGCCAGCAGGATCCCTAACTCTGGGGCCAACGTCCTGACTTTC.

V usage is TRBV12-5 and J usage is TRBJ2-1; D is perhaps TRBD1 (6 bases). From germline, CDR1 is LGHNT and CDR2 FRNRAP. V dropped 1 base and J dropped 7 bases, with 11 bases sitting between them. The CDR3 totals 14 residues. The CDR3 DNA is TGTGCTAGTGGTTTGGCCACAGGGAGAAATGAGCAGTTCTTC. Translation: CASGLATGRNEQFF.

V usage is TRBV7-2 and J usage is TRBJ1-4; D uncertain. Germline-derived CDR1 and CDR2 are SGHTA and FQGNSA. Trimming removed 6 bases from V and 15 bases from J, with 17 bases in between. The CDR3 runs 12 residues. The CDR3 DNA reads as TGTGCCAGCAGTCGCGACGGGGATTTCTTGTTTTTT. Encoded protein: CASSRDGDFLFF.

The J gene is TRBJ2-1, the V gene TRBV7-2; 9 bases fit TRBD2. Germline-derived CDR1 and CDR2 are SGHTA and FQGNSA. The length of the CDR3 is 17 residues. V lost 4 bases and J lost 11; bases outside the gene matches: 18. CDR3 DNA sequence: TGTGCCAGCAGCTCCCAGGGGGGTACGCGGGGGGGCCAAAAGCAGTTCTTC. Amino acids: CASSSQGGTRGGQKQFF.

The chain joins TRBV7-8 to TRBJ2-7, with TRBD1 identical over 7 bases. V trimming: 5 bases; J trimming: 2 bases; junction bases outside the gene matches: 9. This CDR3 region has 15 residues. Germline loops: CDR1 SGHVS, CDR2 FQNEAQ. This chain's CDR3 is CASSPDRSLPYEQYF. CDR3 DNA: TGTGCCAGCAGCCCGGACAGGAGTTTACCCTACGAGCAGTACTTC.

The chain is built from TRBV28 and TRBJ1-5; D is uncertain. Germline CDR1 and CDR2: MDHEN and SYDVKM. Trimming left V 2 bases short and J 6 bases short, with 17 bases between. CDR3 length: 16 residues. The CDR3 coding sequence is TGTGCCAGCAGTTTAGGAGGCAGGCTACAATCTCAGCCCCAGCATTTT. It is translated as CASSLGGRLQSQPQHF.

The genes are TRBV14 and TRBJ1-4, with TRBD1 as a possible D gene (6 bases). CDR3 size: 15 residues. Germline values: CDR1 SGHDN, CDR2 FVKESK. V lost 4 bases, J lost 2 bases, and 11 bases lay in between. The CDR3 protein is CASSPRGGTNEKLFF. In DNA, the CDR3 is TGTGCCAGCAGCCCCAGGGGAGGGACTAATGAAAAACTGTTTTTT.

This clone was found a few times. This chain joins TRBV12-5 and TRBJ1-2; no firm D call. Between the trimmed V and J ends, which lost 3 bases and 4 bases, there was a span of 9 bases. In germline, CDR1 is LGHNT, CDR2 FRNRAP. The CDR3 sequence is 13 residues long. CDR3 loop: CASGLAGSYGYTF. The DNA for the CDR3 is TGTGCTAGTGGTTTAGCGGGGAGCTATGGCTACACCTTC. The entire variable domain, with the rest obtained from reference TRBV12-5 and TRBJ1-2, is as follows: DARVTQTPRHKVTEMGQEVTMRCQPILGHNTVFWYRQTMMQGLELLAYFRNRAPLDDSGMPKDRFSAEMPDATLATLKIQPSEPRDSAVYFCASGLAGSYGYTFGSGTRLTVV.

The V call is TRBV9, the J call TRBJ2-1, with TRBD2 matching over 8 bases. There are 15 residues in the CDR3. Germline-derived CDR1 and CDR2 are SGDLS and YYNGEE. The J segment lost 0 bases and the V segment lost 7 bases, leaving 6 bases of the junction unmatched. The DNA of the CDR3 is TGTGCCAGCTCCCCCCTAGCGGGCTCCTACAATGAGCAGTTCTTC. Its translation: CASSPLAGSYNEQFF.

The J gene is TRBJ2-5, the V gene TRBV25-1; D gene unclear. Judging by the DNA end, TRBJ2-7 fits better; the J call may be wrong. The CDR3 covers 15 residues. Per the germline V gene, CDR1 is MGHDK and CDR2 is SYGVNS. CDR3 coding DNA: TGTGCCAGCAGTGGGTCGCACCACGCCTCCTACGAGCAGTACTTC. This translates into CASSGSHHASYEQYF.

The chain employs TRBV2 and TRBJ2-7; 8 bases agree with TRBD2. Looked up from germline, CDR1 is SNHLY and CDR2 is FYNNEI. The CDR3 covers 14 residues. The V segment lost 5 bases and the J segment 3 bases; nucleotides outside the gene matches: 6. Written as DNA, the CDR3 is TGTGCCAGCAGTCAACGGGAGGGGGACTACGAGCAGTACTTC. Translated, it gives CASSQREGDYEQYF. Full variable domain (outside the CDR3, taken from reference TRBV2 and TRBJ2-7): EPEVTQTPSHQVTQMGQEVILRCVPISNHLYFYWYRQILGQKVEFLVSFYNNEISEKSEIFDDQFSVERPDGSNFTLKIRSTKLEDSAMYFCASSQREGDYEQYFGPGTRLTVT.

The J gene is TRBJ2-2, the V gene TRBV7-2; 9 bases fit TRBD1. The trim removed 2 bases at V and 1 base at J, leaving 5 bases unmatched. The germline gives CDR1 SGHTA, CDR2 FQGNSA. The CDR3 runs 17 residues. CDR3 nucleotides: TGTGCCAGCAGCTTAACCCGACAGGGGGTGAACACCGGGGAGCTGTTTTTT. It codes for CASSLTRQGVNTGELFF.

This CDR3 is CASSFTDSPRSSPLHF. The CDR3 bases are TGTGCCAGCAGCTTTACGGACAGCCCGAGGAGTTCACCCCTCCACTTT. V gene TRBV5-6 combines with J gene TRBJ1-6; a weak D match, TRBD1 (6 bases). The CDR3 contains 16 residues. The germline V and J ends were trimmed by 2 bases and 9 bases, with 18 bases remaining between them. CDR1 SGHDT and CDR2 YYEEEE come from the germline V gene.

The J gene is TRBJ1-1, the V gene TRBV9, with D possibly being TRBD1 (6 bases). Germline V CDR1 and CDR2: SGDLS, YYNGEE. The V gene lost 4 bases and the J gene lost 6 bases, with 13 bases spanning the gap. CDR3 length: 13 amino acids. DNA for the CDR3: TGTGCCAGCAGCTCTCACAGGGATTCTGAAGCTTTCTTT. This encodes CASSSHRDSEAFF.

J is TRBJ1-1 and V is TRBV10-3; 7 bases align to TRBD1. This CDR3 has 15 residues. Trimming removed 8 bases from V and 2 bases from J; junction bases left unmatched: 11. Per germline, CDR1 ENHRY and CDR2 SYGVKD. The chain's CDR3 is CAISDRQGANTEAFF. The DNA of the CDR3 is TGTGCCATCTCTGATAGACAGGGTGCAAACACTGAAGCTTTCTTT.

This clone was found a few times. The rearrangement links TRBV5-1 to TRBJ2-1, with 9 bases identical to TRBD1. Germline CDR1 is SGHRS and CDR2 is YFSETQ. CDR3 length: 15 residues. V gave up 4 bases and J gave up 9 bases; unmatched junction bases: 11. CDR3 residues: CASSLGTGIFAEQFF. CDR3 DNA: TGCGCCAGCAGCCTCGGGACAGGGATATTCGCTGAGCAGTTCTTC.

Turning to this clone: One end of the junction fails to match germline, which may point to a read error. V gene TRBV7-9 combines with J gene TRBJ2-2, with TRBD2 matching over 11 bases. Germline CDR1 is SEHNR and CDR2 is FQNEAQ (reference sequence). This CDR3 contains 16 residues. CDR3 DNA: TGTTCCAGCAGCCTCCCTCCTAGCGGGAGGCACGGGGAGCTGTTTTTT. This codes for CSSSLPPSGRHGELFF.

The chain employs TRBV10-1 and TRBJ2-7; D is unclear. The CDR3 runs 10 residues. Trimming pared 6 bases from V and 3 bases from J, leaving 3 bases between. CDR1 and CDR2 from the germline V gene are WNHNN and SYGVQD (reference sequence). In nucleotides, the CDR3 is TGCGCCAGCAGACACTACGAGCAGTACTTC. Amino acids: CASRHYEQYF.

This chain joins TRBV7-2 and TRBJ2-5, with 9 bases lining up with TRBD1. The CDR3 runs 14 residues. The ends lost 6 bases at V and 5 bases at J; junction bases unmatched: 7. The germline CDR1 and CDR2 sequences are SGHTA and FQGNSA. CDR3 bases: TGTGCCAGCAGGTCGGGACAGGGTGACGAGACCCAGTACTTC. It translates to CASRSGQGDETQYF.

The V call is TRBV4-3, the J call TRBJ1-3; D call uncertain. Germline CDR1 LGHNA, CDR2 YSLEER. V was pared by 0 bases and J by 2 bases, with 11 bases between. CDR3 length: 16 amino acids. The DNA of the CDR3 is TGCGCCAGCAGCCAAGATTTACAACAAACTGGAAACACCATATATTTT. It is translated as CASSQDLQQTGNTIYF.

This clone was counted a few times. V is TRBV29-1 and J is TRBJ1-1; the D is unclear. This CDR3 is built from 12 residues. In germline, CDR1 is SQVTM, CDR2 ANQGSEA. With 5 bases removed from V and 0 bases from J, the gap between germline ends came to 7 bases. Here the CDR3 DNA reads TGCAGCGTTCAGGAACTGAACACTGAAGCTTTCTTT. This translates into CSVQELNTEAFF.

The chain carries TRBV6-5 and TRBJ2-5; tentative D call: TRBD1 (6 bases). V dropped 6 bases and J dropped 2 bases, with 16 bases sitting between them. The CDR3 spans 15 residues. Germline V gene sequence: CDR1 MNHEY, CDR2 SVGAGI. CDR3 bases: TGTGCCAGCAGAATTCAGGGGTCGCGGCAAGAGACCCAGTACTTC. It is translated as CASRIQGSRQETQYF.

This CDR3 is CASSLGASGSEQFF. The DNA of the CDR3 is TGTGCCAGCAGCTTAGGGGCTAGCGGGAGCGAGCAGTTCTTC. This sequence joins TRBV7-9 and TRBJ2-1, with 10 bases aligning to TRBD2. Germline V gene data show CDR1 as SEHNR and CDR2 as FQNEAQ (reference sequence). V dropped 1 base and J dropped 10; count of bases not matched to a gene: 4. The CDR3 spans 14 residues.

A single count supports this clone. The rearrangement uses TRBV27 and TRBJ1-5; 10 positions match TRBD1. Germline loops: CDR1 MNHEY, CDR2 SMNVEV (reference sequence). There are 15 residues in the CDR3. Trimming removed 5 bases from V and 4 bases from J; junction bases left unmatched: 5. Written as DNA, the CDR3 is TGTGCCAGCAGTACGGACAGGGGGGGTAATCAGCCCCAGCATTTT. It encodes CASSTDRGGNQPQHF.

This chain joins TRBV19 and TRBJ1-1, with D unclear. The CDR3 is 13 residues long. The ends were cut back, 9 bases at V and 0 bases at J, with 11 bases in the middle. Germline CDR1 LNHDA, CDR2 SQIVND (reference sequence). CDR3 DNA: TGTGCCAGCGCGGGAAATATGAACACTGAAGCTTTCTTT. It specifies CASAGNMNTEAFF.

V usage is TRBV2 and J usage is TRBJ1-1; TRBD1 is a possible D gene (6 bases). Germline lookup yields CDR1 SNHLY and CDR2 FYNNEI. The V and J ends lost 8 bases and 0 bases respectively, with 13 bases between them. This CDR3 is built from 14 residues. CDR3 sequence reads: CASETGTLNTEAFF. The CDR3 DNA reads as TGTGCCAGCGAAACCGGGACACTGAACACTGAAGCTTTCTTT.